This TCR beta chain appears in the sequencing data of a study of blood T cell repertoires in COVID-19. Study information: Sites across the United States, Italy and Spain contributed samples from acute and convalescent COVID-19. The analysed material was cDNA or gDNA that came from T cells, B-cell-depleted T cells, or PBMCs.

This CDR3 is built from 13 residues. With 7 bases removed from V and 9 bases from J, the gap between germline ends came to 18 bases. The germline V gene encodes CDR1 SGHAT and CDR2 FQNNGV. In the original analysis: The assay estimated nucleated cells by amplifying reference gene primers. Data came from immunoSEQ multiplex PCR; TCRdb stores just in-frame clones and leaves some out. V and J calls and clone size are given by that table; D and trimming were obtained from the DNA. The sample includes 300,000 to 450,000 clones, around 92% of them seen just once. During active infection, Seattle patients enrolled and were then monitored through disease.

The clonotype originates from a woman aged 25 to 39 with COVID-19, enrolled during active disease. Sequenced material: peripheral blood. The chain is built from TRBV11-2 and TRBJ2-5; D gene unclear. As DNA, the CDR3 is TGTGCCAGCAACCCCGGGTCTGGCAGTCCCCAGTACTTC. Translating it yields CASNPGSGSPQYF.